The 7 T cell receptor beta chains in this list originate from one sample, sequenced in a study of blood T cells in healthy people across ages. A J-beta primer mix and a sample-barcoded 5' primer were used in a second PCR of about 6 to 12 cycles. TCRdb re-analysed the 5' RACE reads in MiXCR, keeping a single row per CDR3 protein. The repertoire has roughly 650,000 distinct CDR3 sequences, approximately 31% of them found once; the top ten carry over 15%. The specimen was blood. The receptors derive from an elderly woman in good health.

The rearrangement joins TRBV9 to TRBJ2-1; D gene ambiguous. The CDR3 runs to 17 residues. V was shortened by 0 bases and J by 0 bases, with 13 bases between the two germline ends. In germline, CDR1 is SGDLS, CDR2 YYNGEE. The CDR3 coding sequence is TGTGCCAGCAGCGTAGCCGTCAGTTCCCGCTCCTACAATGAGCAGTTCTTC. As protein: CASSVAVSSRSYNEQFF.

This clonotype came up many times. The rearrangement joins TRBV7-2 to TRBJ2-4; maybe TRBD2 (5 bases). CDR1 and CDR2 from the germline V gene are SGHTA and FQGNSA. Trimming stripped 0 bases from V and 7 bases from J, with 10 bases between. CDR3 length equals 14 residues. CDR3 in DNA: TGTGCCAGCAGCTTAGCGAGGGCCGCCAACATTCAGTACTTC. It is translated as CASSLARAANIQYF.

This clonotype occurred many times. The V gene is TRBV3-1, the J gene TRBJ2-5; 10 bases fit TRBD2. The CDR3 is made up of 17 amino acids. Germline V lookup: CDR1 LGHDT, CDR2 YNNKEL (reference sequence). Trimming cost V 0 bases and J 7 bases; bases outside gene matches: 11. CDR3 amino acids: CASSQEGLAGVPGTQYF. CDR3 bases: TGTGCCAGCAGCCAAGAAGGGCTAGCGGGGGTACCAGGGACCCAGTACTTC.

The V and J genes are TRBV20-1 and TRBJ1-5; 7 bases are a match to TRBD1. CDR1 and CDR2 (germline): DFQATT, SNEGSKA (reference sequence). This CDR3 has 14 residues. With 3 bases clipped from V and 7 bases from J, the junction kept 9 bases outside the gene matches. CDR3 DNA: TGCAGTGCTAGTTTGCAGGGGGTACGGCAGCCCCAGCATTTT. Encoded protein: CSASLQGVRQPQHF.

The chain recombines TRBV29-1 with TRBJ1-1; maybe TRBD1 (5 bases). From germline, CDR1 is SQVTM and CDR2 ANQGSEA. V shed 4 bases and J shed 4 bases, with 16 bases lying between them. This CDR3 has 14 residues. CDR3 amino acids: CSVGVTGGSTEAFF. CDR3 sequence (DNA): TGCAGCGTTGGGGTCACGGGGGGGTCCACTGAAGCTTTCTTT.

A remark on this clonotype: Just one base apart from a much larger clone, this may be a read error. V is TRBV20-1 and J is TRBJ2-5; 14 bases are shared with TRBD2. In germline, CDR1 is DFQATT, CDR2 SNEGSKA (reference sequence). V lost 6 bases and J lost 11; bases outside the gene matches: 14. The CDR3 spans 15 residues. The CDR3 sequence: CSARFGLAGGVKQYF. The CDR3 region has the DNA TGCAGTGCCCGATTCGGACTAGCGGGGGGAGTTAAGCAGTACTTC.

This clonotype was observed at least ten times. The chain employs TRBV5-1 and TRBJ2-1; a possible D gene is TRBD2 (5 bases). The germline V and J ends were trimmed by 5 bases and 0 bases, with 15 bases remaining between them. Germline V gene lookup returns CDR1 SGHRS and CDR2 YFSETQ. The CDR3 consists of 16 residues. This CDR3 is CASRLDWRSSYNEQFF. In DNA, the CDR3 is TGCGCCAGCAGGCTGGACTGGAGGAGCTCCTACAATGAGCAGTTCTTC.